These T cell receptor beta chains were read from a single sample in a study of blood T cell repertoires in COVID-19. Sequenced by immunoSEQ multiplex PCR; TCRdb stores in-frame clones only, minus some. The data hold more than 110,000 clones, with 84% observed a single time. What was sequenced was PBMCs or T cells enriched from blood (not recorded which). Receptors were obtained from a man in his forties with acute COVID-19. The CDR3 runs from the conserved cysteine through the conserved F or W. The order of the fields is V gene, D gene, clone size, J gene, CDR3 DNA, CDR3 protein. D genes are given only for firm matches. The size entry is marked missing in some rows and otherwise reads once, few, many or a size class.

>TRBV4-1|NA|NA|TRBJ2-3
TGCGCCAGCAGCCAAGAACCGGCGGGAACAGGCACAGATACGCAGTATTTT
CASSQEPAGTGTDTQYF
>TRBV28|TRBD1|NA|TRBJ2-3
TGTGCCAGCAGTTTAGACCGTCAGGGGGCCACAGATACGCAGTATTTT
CASSLDRQGATDTQYF
>TRBV10-3|TRBD2|NA|TRBJ2-3
TGTGCCATCAGTGGGACAACGGCGGGAGATATGTTTTCCACAGATACGCAGTATTTT
CAISGTTAGDMFSTDTQYF
>TRBV28|TRBD2|NA|TRBJ2-1
TGTGCCAGCAGTTTATTACTAGCGGACGTCCACGATGAGCAGTTCTTC
CASSLLLADVHDEQFF
>TRBV2|NA|NA|TRBJ1-1
TGTGCCAGCAGTGAAGAAGGAGGGCGGATGAACACTGAAGCTTTCTTT
CASSEEGGRMNTEAFF
>TRBV30|NA|once|TRBJ2-1
TGTGCCTGTCCCCGGACTGACAATGAGCAGTTCTTC
CACPRTDNEQFF
>TRBV5-1|NA|NA|TRBJ1-2
TGCGCCAGCAGCTTGGAGGCAGACTCGACGTATGGCTACACCTTC
CASSLEADSTYGYTF
>TRBV25-1|NA|NA|TRBJ1-2
TGTGCCAGCACTTTAGGCGGGGACTATGGCTACACCTTC
CASTLGGDYGYTF
>TRBV19|TRBD1|NA|TRBJ1-2
TGTGCCAGTAGTATAGGCCGGGGACAGATGCTGAACTATGGCTACACCTTC
CASSIGRGQMLNYGYTF
>TRBV5-1|TRBD1|once|TRBJ1-1
TGCGCCAGCAGCTTCACAGGGGGTGCGAACACTGAAGCTTTCTTT
CASSFTGGANTEAFF
>TRBV19|TRBD1|NA|TRBJ1-1
TGTGCCAGTAAGGGCCTTGGGGGACAGGGGAACACTGAAGCTTTCTTT
CASKGLGGQGNTEAFF
>TRBV30|NA|NA|TRBJ2-1
TGTGCCTGGTCCCACCTAGGAAGGCAGTTCTTC
CAWSHLGRQFF
>TRBV5-1|TRBD1|NA|TRBJ1-2
TGCGCCAGCAGCTTGGTGTTTTCGACAGGGGGCCGCTCTTTTAACTATGGCTACACCTTC
CASSLVFSTGGRSFNYGYTF
>TRBV28|NA|NA|TRBJ1-2
TGTGCCAGCAGTCCCTACAGGGAGATGGGCTATGGCTACACCTTC
CASSPYREMGYGYTF
>TRBV27|TRBD1|NA|TRBJ1-1
TGTGCCAGCAGACCAAGGACAGGGGGAGGCACTGAAGCTTTCTTT
CASRPRTGGGTEAFF
>TRBV29-1|NA|NA|TRBJ2-4
TGCAGCGTTGAGGGGGCGGCCAAAAACATTCAGTACTTC
CSVEGAAKNIQYF
>TRBV10-3|NA|NA|TRBJ1-1
TGTGCCATCAGTGATCGGACAGCCGGGTACACTGAAGCTTTCTTT
CAISDRTAGYTEAFF
>TRBV6-4|TRBD2|NA|TRBJ2-1
TGTGCCAGCAGTCCCCTAGCGGGGGGGTTCAATGAGCAGTTCTTC
CASSPLAGGFNEQFF
>TRBV3-1/TRBV3-2|NA|NA|TRBJ2-1
TGTGCCAGCAGCCAAGTTCACAGTTACAATGAGCAGTTCTTC
CASSQVHSYNEQFF
>TRBV28|TRBD1|NA|TRBJ1-6
TGTGCCAGCAGTTTAGGGGGTGGGACAGCCTATAATTCACCCCTCCACTTT
CASSLGGGTAYNSPLHF
>TRBV12-3/TRBV12-4|TRBD1|NA|TRBJ1-1
TGTGCCAGCACCGGACAGGGGTGGACTGAAGCTTTCTTT
CASTGQGWTEAFF
>TRBV6-5|NA|NA|TRBJ1-2
TGTGCCAGCAGTTACTCGGGAGGGTCGACCTTACGTGGCTACACCTTC
CASSYSGGSTLRGYTF
>TRBV5-5|NA|NA|TRBJ2-1
TGTGCCAGCAGCGATTCCTACCGCCCCTACAATGAGCAGTTCTTC
CASSDSYRPYNEQFF
>TRBV11-2|NA|NA|TRBJ2-7
TGTGCCAGCAGCCGGGGGACGGACTCCTACGAGCAGTACTTC
CASSRGTDSYEQYF
>TRBV28|TRBD1|NA|TRBJ2-1
TGTGCCAGCAGTGTTCAACAGGGGACGGACAATGAGCAGTTCTTC
CASSVQQGTDNEQFF
>TRBV7-2|TRBD1|NA|TRBJ2-1
TGTGCCAGCAGCCCCGACAGGGGTAATTACAATGAGCAGTTCTTC
CASSPDRGNYNEQFF
>TRBV7-8|NA|NA|TRBJ2-1
TGTGCCAGCAGCTTAGTTCCTAGGTCGGATGAGCAGTTCTTC
CASSLVPRSDEQFF
>TRBV7-2|TRBD2|NA|TRBJ2-5
TGTGCCAGCAGCCCCCTAGCGGGAGGGCAGGGGGAGACCCAGTACTTC
CASSPLAGGQGETQYF
>TRBV5-1|TRBD1|NA|TRBJ1-2
TGCGCCAGCAGCTCGGACAGGGTAAATGGCTACACCTTC
CASSSDRVNGYTF
>TRBV5-1|TRBD1|NA|TRBJ2-3
TGCGCCAGCAGCTTTCGACAGGGGGCCGGCACAGATACGCAGTATTTT
CASSFRQGAGTDTQYF
>TRBV6-6|TRBD1|NA|TRBJ1-2
TGTGCCGCTGAGACGGGACAGGGGGCTAAAGGCTACACCTTC
CAAETGQGAKGYTF
>TRBV18|NA|NA|TRBJ1-2
TGTGCCAGCTCCGCCCTACAGGGAAGCAGCTATGGCTACACCTTC
CASSALQGSSYGYTF
>TRBV28|NA|NA|TRBJ1-1
TGTGCCAGCAGTTTAGCGGCCACTGAAGCTTTCTTT
CASSLAATEAFF
>TRBV12-3/TRBV12-4|NA|NA|TRBJ2-7
TGTGCCAGCAGACCTCCAGGCAGTTACGAGCAGTACTTC
CASRPPGSYEQYF
>TRBV10-2|NA|NA|TRBJ1-5
TGCGCCAGCAGTGAGAACGGGATAGGCCAGCCCCAGCATTTT
CASSENGIGQPQHF
>TRBV10-3|TRBD2|NA|TRBJ2-3
TGTGCCACAGGGACTAGCGGGAGAGAAGATACGCAGTATTTT
CATGTSGREDTQYF
>TRBV7-9|NA|NA|TRBJ2-3
TGTGCCAGCAGCCCTGGGGGGGCCCCCTTTACAAGAGATACGCAGTATTTT
CASSPGGAPFTRDTQYF